This T cell receptor (beta chain) was recorded in a study of cytomegalovirus exposure and HLA in healthy donors. There are a few counts of this clone. 60 Vbeta and 13 Jbeta primers were used in PCR. Clones were read by immunoSEQ multiplex PCR, and TCRdb kept only the in-frame ones, dropping some. The sample consists of about 120,000 clones, roughly 15% of them appearing once. CDR1 and CDR2 (germline): SGHRS, YFSETQ. CDR3 length equals 17 residues. V was pared by 4 bases and J by 2 bases, with 13 bases of the junction left unmatched. J is TRBJ2-7 and V is TRBV5-1; 9 nucleotides agree with TRBD2. The sequencing input was PBMCs. The clonotype was recovered from a female donor in good health and CMV-seropositive. CDR3: CASSPLTGLATTYEQYF. CDR3 bases: TGCGCCAGCAGCCCGCTGACCGGACTAGCGACTACCTACGAGCAGTACTTC.